Here is one TCR beta chain with its context. Its specificity is unknown. Unique molecular identifiers were present on the cDNA, and a universal primer site came from template switching. A single record per CDR3 protein comes from TCRdb applying MiXCR to the 5' RACE reads. Of 200,000 to 250,000 distinct CDR3 sequences listed, about 13% are singletons. The entry originates in a study of identical twins. Whole-study results and caveats: Within cord blood, abundant beta clonotypes carried fewer insertions, but memory repertoires showed no such trend. Cross-sectional statistics, not tracking of the same donors, supported the conclusions.

V lost 4 bases, J lost 1 base, and 8 bases lay in between. Looked up from germline, CDR1 is SGHDT and CDR2 is YYEEEE. The CDR3 consists of 14 residues. This same sample was also part of a study on yellow fever vaccine responses in identical twins.

The genes are TRBV5-6 and TRBJ1-4; D gene uncertain. The receptor comes from a woman between 18 and 30 years old in good health. Sequencing input: memory (CD45RO+) T cells sorted from blood. CDR3 sequence: CASSRTVTNEKLFF. The DNA for the CDR3 is TGTGCCAGCAGCCGGACCGTAACTAATGAAAAACTGTTTTTT.